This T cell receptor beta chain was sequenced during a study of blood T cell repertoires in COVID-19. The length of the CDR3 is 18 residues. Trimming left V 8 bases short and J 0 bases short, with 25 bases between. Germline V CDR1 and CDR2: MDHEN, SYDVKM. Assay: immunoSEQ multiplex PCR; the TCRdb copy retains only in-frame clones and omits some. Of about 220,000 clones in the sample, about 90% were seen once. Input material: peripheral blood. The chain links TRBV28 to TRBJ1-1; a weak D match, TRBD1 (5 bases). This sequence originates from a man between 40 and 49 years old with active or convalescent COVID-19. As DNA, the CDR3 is TGTGCCAGCGAAGGTTCCCCTCTAGGGGCTGTTATGAACACTGAAGCTTTCTTT. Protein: CASEGSPLGAVMNTEAFF.